This is a list of T cell receptor beta chains from one sample in a study of human T cells and chemical hapten exposure. TCRdb fed the RACE reads into MiXCR, producing one record per CDR3 protein. Of a few hundred thousand distinct CDR3 sequences in the sample, 5% to 6.5% were seen once. Source: whole blood, taken in connection with sensitization to the hapten diphenylcyclopropenone (DPC). The source of these receptors is a woman under 30 with alopecia areata. Some clones in this sample may be carry-over from other donors' samples. CDR3s include the opening cysteine and the closing phenylalanine or tryptophan. Each record gives: D gene, clone size, V gene, J gene, CDR3 protein, CDR3 DNA. A D gene is named only where the DNA matches it firmly. Clone size appears in some rows only: once, few, many, or a class for an expanded clone.

-	many	TRBV7-9	TRBJ2-3	CASSSSLAADTQYF	TGTGCCAGCAGCTCATCATTGGCCGCAGATACGCAGTATTTT
TRBD2	few	TRBV9	TRBJ2-3	CASSTSGTSFPISTDTQYF	TGTGCCAGCAGCACTTCCGGGACTAGTTTCCCAATTAGCACAGATACGCAGTATTTT
-	many	TRBV7-3	TRBJ2-7	CASSPSGYEQYF	TGTGCCAGCAGCCCCTCAGGGTACGAGCAGTACTTC
-	many	TRBV5-1	TRBJ1-1	CASSSQSDTEAFF	TGCGCCAGCAGCTCCCAATCCGACACTGAAGCTTTCTTT
-	-	TRBV11-2	TRBJ2-3	CASSHRDPRDDITDTQYF	TGTGCCAGCAGCCACCGGGACCCCCGGGACGATATCACAGATACGCAGTATTTT
-	many	TRBV28	TRBJ2-1	CASSQGTMTDEQFF	TGTGCCAGCAGTCAGGGGACAATGACTGATGAGCAGTTCTTC
TRBD2	-	TRBV20-1	TRBJ2-6	CSAREPSGGADGANVLTF	TGCAGTGCTAGAGAGCCTAGCGGGGGGGCCGATGGGGCCAACGTCCTGACTTTC
TRBD1	many	TRBV27	TRBJ1-1	CASSLIGDRGTEAFF	TGTGCCAGCAGTTTAATCGGGGACAGGGGAACTGAAGCTTTCTTT
TRBD1	many	TRBV5-1	TRBJ1-2	CASLPGQGSNYGYTF	TGCGCCAGCCTTCCGGGACAGGGATCAAACTATGGCTACACCTTC
-	many	TRBV2	TRBJ1-5	CASSGRGNNQPQHF	TGTGCCAGCAGTGGTCGGGGAAACAATCAGCCCCAGCATTTT
-	many	TRBV20-1	TRBJ2-2	CSARDWKSPPGSCF	TGCAGTGCTAGAGATTGGAAGTCCCCACCGGGGAGCTGTTTT
-	many	TRBV11-2	TRBJ1-4	CASSSNSEKLFF	TGTGCCAGCAGCTCAAACAGCGAAAAACTGTTTTTT
-	many	TRBV6-2/TRBV6-3	TRBJ1-1	CASRGVSWVNTEAFF	TGTGCCAGCAGAGGGGTATCCTGGGTAAACACTGAAGCTTTCTTT
-	-	TRBV6-5	TRBJ1-5	CASSYRADSNQPQHF	TGTGCCAGCAGTTACAGGGCAGATAGCAATCAGCCCCAGCATTTT
TRBD2	few	TRBV4-1	TRBJ2-7	CASSQDSSGSSYEQYF	TGCGCCAGCAGCCAAGATTCTAGCGGCAGCTCCTACGAGCAGTACTTC
-	many	TRBV6-1	TRBJ1-1	CATRSVTDQAFF	TGTGCCACACGATCGGTGACAGACCAAGCTTTCTTT
TRBD1	few	TRBV9	TRBJ1-1	CASSELQRDRDKNTEAFF	TGTGCCAGCAGCGAGCTTCAGAGGGACAGGGACAAGAACACTGAAGCTTTCTTT
-	-	TRBV12-3/TRBV12-4	TRBJ1-1	CASSWVGRSTEAFF	TGTGCCAGCAGTTGGGTGGGGAGAAGTACTGAAGCTTTCTTT
-	-	TRBV3-1	TRBJ1-2	CASSHPKNNQGNYGYTF	TGTGCCAGCAGCCACCCGAAAAACAACCAGGGTAACTATGGCTACACCTTC
TRBD1	-	TRBV4-2	TRBJ2-3	CASSQRTGGLRNTDTQYF	TGTGCCAGCAGCCAGAGGACAGGGGGCCTCCGCAACACAGATACGCAGTATTTT
TRBD1	many	TRBV7-9	TRBJ2-4	CASSLFGDRVDIQYF	TGTGCCAGCAGCTTGTTTGGGGACAGGGTTGACATTCAGTACTTC
-	-	TRBV12-3/TRBV12-4	TRBJ2-3	CASSLGGGPGTQYF	TGTGCCAGCAGTTTGGGGGGGGGCCCAGGTACGCAGTATTTT
-	-	TRBV7-3	TRBJ2-5	CASSPQGSYQETQYF	TGTGCCAGCAGCCCACAAGGGTCTTACCAAGAGACCCAGTACTTC
-	-	TRBV7-2	TRBJ2-1	CASSPVRVSEQFF	TGTGCCAGCAGCCCCGTACGGGTCTCTGAGCAGTTCTTC
TRBD2	many	TRBV12-3/TRBV12-4	TRBJ2-5	CASSTGGGEETQYF	TGTGCCAGCAGCACTGGCGGGGGAGAAGAGACCCAGTACTTC
-	many	TRBV5-1	TRBJ2-3	CASSVGFSTDTQYF	TGCGCCAGCAGCGTAGGGTTTTCAACAGATACGCAGTATTTT
TRBD2	-	TRBV5-1	TRBJ2-3	CASKVLSGGNTDTQYF	TGCGCCAGCAAGGTTTTGTCGGGGGGAAACACAGATACGCAGTATTTT
TRBD1	many	TRBV28	TRBJ1-2	CASSSGQGTDGYTF	TGTGCCAGCAGTTCAGGACAGGGGACCGATGGCTACACCTTC
-	few	TRBV10-3	TRBJ2-2	CAISDPEGGRKNTGELFF	TGTGCCATCAGTGACCCCGAGGGAGGCAGGAAGAACACCGGGGAGCTGTTTTTT